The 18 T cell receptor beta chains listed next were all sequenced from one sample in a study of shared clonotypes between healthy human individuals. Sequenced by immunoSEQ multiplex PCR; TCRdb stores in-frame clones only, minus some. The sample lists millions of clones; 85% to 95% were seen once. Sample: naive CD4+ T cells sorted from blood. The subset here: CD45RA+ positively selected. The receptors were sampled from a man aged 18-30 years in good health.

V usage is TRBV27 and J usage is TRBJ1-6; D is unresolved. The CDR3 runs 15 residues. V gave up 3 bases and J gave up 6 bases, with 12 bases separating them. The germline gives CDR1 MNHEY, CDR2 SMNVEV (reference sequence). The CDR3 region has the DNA TGTGCCAGCAGTTTGTGGGTCGCGGGTAATTCACCCCTCCACTTT. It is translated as CASSLWVAGNSPLHF.

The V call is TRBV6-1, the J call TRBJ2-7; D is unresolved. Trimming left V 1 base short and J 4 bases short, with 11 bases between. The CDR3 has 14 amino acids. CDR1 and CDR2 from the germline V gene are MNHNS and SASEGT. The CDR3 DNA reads TGTGCCAGCAGTGAAGGGCAGCCCCCTTACGAGCAGTACTTC. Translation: CASSEGQPPYEQYF.

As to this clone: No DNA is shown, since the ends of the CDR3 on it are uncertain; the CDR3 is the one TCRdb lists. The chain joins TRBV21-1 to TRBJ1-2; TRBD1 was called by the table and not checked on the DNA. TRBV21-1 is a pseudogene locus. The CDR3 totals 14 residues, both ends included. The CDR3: CASSWGQGSRGYTF.

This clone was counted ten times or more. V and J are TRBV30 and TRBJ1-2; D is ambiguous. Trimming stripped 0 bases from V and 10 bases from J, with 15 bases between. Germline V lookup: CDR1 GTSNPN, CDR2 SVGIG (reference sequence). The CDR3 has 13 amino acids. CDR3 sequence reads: CAWSVSGGGSYTF. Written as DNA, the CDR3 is TGTGCCTGGAGTGTCTCAGGCGGCGGATCCTACACCTTC.

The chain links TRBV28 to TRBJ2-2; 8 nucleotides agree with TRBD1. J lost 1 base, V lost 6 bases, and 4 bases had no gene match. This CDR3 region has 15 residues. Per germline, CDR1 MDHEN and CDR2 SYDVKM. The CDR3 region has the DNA TGTGCCAGCAGGGGGACAGGCCTGAACACCGGGGAGCTGTTTTTT. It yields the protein CASRGTGLNTGELFF.

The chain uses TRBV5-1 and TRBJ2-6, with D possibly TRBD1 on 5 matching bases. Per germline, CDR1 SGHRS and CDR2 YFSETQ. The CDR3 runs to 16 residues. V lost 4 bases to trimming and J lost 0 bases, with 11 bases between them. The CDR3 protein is CASSTGRNSGANVLTF. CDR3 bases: TGCGCCAGCAGCACAGGACGGAACTCTGGGGCCAACGTCCTGACTTTC.

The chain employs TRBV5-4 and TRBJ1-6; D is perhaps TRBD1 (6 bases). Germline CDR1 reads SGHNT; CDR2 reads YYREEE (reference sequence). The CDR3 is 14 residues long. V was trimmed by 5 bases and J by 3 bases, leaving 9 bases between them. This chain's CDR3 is CASRPDSYNSPLHF. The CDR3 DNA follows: TGTGCCAGCAGACCGGACAGCTATAATTCACCCCTCCACTTT.

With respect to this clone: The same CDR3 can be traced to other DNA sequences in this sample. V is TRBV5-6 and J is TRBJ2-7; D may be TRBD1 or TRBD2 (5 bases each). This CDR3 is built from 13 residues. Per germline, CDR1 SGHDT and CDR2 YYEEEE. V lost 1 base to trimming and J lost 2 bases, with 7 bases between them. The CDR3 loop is CASSLPGPYEQYF. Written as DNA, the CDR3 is TGTGCCAGCAGCTTGCCGGGACCCTACGAGCAGTACTTC.

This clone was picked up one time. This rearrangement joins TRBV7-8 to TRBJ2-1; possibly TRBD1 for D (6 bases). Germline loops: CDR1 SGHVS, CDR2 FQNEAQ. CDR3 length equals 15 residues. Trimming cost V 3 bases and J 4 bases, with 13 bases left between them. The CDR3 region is CASSFVAGDYNEQFF. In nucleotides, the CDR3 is TGTGCCAGCAGCTTTGTGGCAGGGGATTACAATGAGCAGTTCTTC.

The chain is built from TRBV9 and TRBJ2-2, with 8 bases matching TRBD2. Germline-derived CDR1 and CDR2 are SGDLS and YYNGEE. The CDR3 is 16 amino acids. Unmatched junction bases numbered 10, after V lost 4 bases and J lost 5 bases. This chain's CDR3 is CASSPGISGATGELFF. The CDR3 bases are TGTGCCAGCAGCCCCGGGATTAGCGGGGCTACCGGGGAGCTGTTTTTT.

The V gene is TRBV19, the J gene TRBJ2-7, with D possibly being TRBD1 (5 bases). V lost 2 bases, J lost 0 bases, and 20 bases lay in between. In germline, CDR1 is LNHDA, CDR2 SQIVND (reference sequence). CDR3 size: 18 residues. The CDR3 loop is CASSITRQTGRSSYEQYF. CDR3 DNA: TGTGCCAGTAGTATAACAAGACAAACAGGACGGAGCTCCTACGAGCAGTACTTC.

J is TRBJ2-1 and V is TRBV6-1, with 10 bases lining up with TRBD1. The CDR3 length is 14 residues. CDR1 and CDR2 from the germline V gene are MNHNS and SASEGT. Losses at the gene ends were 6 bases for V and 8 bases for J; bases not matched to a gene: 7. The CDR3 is CASSRDRGLDEQFF. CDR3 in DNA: TGTGCCAGCAGCCGGGACAGGGGTCTCGATGAGCAGTTCTTC.

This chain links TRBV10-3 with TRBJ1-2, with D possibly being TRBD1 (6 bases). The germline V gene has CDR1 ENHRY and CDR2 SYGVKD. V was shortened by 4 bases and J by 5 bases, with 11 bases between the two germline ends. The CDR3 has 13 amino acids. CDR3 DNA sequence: TGTGCCATCAGTGCCCGGACAGAGTATGGCTACACCTTC. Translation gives CAISARTEYGYTF.

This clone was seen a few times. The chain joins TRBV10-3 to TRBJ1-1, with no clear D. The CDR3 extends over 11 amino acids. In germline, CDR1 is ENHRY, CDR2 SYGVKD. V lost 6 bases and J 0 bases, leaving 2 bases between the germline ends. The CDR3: CAIRMNTEAFF. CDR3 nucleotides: TGTGCCATCAGGATGAACACTGAAGCTTTCTTT.

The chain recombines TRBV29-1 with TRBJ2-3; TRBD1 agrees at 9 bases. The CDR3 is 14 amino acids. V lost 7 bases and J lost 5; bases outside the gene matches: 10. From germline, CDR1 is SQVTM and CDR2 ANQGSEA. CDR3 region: CSAGGGQGGDTQYF. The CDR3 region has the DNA TGCAGCGCTGGAGGGGGACAGGGTGGAGATACGCAGTATTTT.

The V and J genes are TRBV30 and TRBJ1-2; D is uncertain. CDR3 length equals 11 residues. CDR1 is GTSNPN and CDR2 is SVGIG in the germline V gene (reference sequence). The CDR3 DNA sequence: TGTGCGAGCTCTTTCAACTATGGCTACACCTTC. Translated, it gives CASSFNYGYTF.

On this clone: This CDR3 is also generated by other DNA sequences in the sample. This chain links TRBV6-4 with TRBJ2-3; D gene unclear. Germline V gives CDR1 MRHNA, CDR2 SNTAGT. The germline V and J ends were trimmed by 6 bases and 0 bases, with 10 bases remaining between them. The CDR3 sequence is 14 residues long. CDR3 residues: CASRRTASTDTQYF. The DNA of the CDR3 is TGTGCCAGCAGAAGAACGGCGAGCACAGATACGCAGTATTTT.

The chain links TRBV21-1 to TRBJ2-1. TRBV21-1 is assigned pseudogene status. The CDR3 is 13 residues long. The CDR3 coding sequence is TGTGCCAGCAGCGAAGGGGACCCAAACGAGCAGTTCTTC. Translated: CASSEGDPNEQFF.